These T cell receptor beta chains were read from a single sample in a study of shared clonotypes between healthy human individuals. Measured with immunoSEQ multiplex PCR; TCRdb has only the in-frame clones, and not every one. Among over 2,000,000 clones listed, 93% were seen once. Sequencing was done on a sample of naive CD8+ T cells from PBMCs. The receptors shown here come from a man aged 18-30 years in good health. Some clones in this sample may be carry-over from other donors' samples. Each CDR3 is given with its conserved first and last residue. Fields, in order: J gene, D gene, clone size, V gene, CDR3 protein, CDR3 DNA. A D gene is named only where the DNA matches it firmly. Only part of the rows carry a size: once, few, many, or a class if the clone is expanded.

TRBJ2-6,-,-,TRBV5-6,CASSFSSSGANVLTF,TGTGCCAGCAGCTTTTCGAGCTCTGGGGCCAACGTCCTGACTTTC
TRBJ1-1,-,-,TRBV7-9,CASSLGGGRTEAFF,TGTGCCAGCAGCTTAGGAGGGGGGAGGACTGAAGCTTTCTTT
TRBJ2-7,TRBD1,-,TRBV9,CASSTGQSSYEQYF,TGTGCCAGCAGCACGGGACAGTCCTCCTACGAGCAGTACTTC
TRBJ2-3,-,-,TRBV7-8,CASSTRDFYTQYF,TGTGCCAGCAGTACACGGGACTTCTATACGCAGTATTTT
TRBJ2-7,-,-,TRBV29-1,CSVSRAYEQYF,TGCAGCGTGTCCAGGGCCTACGAGCAGTACTTC
TRBJ2-5,-,-,TRBV15,CATSRESMDQETQYF,TGTGCCACCAGCAGAGAAAGTATGGACCAAGAGACCCAGTACTTC
TRBJ1-4,TRBD1,-,TRBV11-2,CASSLQGASTNEKLFF,TGTGCCAGCAGCTTACAGGGGGCTAGCACTAATGAAAAACTGTTTTTT
TRBJ1-5,-,-,TRBV19,CASSPAALSNQPQHF,TGTGCCAGTAGCCCCGCTGCCCTTAGCAATCAGCCCCAGCATTTT
TRBJ1-4,-,-,TRBV6-6,CASSATGWGNEKLFF,TGTGCCAGCAGTGCTACAGGGTGGGGGAATGAAAAACTGTTTTTT
TRBJ1-5,TRBD1,-,TRBV19,CASSLWTGGEQPQHF,TGTGCCAGTAGTCTCTGGACAGGGGGCGAACAGCCCCAGCATTTT
TRBJ2-3,-,-,TRBV4-1,CASSQDYSRAADTQYF,TGCGCCAGCAGCCAAGATTATAGTCGAGCGGCAGATACGCAGTATTTT
TRBJ2-2,TRBD2,-,TRBV5-1,CASSWGPSGTASGELFF,TGCGCCAGCAGCTGGGGACCTAGCGGGACCGCGAGCGGGGAGCTGTTTTTT
TRBJ2-1,TRBD2,-,TRBV9,CASSVSGREGSYNEQFF,TGTGCCAGCAGCGTCTCGGGGCGGGAGGGCTCCTACAATGAGCAGTTCTTC
TRBJ2-6,-,-,TRBV9,CASSVAQGRANVLTF,TGTGCCAGCAGCGTAGCACAGGGTAGGGCCAACGTCCTGACTTTC
TRBJ1-2,TRBD1,-,TRBV27,CASSLKDRGHPKGYTF,TGTGCCAGCAGTTTGAAGGACAGGGGGCATCCAAAGGGCTACACCTTC
TRBJ2-5,TRBD2,-,TRBV27,CASSPRTSGWETQYF,TGTGCCAGCAGTCCGCGGACTAGCGGTTGGGAGACCCAGTACTTC
TRBJ2-1,-,-,TRBV10-3,CAISVPRGLWNEQFF,TGTGCCATCAGCGTTCCCAGGGGCCTTTGGAATGAGCAGTTCTTC
TRBJ2-5,TRBD2,-,TRBV5-4,CASSLRGGRDQETQYF,TGTGCCAGCAGCTTGCGGGGGGGTAGGGACCAAGAGACCCAGTACTTC
TRBJ2-7,-,-,TRBV28,CASRLILGPGYEQYF,TGTGCCAGCAGGTTGATACTCGGGCCGGGCTACGAGCAGTACTTC
TRBJ2-1,-,-,TRBV15,CATSRALAGGNEQFF,TGTGCCACCAGCAGAGCACTAGCAGGGGGGAATGAGCAGTTCTTC
TRBJ2-1,TRBD2,-,TRBV7-3,CASSVGGGSSYNEQFF,TGTGCCAGCAGCGTAGGCGGCGGGAGCTCCTACAATGAGCAGTTCTTC
TRBJ2-3,TRBD1,-,TRBV11-2,CASRSREGADTQYF,TGTGCCAGCAGGTCCCGCGAGGGGGCGGATACGCAGTATTTT
TRBJ1-2,-,-,TRBV18,CASSPRGGIHDYTF,TGTGCCAGCTCACCACGGGGGGGAATTCATGACTACACCTTC
TRBJ1-5,-,-,TRBV27,CASRTGKLKNQPQHF,TGTGCCAGCAGAACGGGCAAATTAAAAAATCAGCCCCAGCATTTT
TRBJ1-5,-,-,TRBV4-1,CASSLRDGNQPQHF,TGCGCCAGCAGCCTCCGGGACGGGAATCAGCCCCAGCATTTT
TRBJ2-7,-,-,TRBV28,CASSELKYEQYF,TGTGCCAGCAGCGAACTAAAGTACGAGCAGTACTTC
TRBJ2-1,-,once,TRBV27,CASSLIRVLTPVNEQFF,TGTGCCAGCAGTTTAATTCGGGTCCTTACCCCAGTGAATGAGCAGTTCTTC
TRBJ1-2,-,-,TRBV7-9,CASSPAPRHNYGYTF,TGTGCCAGCAGCCCGGCTCCCAGGCATAACTATGGCTACACCTTC
TRBJ2-2,-,-,TRBV9,CASSVFRGWGTGELFF,TGTGCCAGCAGCGTATTTAGGGGCTGGGGCACCGGGGAGCTGTTTTTT
TRBJ1-1,-,-,TRBV6-1,CASRGSEAFF,TGTGCCAGCCGGGGAAGTGAAGCTTTCTTT
TRBJ2-3,-,-,TRBV5-6,CASRAGLGDTQYF,TGTGCCAGCAGGGCCGGTTTGGGAGATACGCAGTATTTT
TRBJ1-5,-,-,TRBV10-3,CAISGQSTDQPQHF,TGTGCCATCAGTGGTCAGAGTACGGATCAGCCCCAGCATTTT
TRBJ2-5,-,-,TRBV9,CASSVSRTESQETQYF,TGTGCCAGCAGCGTATCCAGGACAGAGAGCCAAGAGACCCAGTACTTC
TRBJ2-1,TRBD1,-,TRBV19,CASRDRGLGNEQFF,TGTGCCAGCCGCGACAGGGGTCTTGGCAATGAGCAGTTCTTC
TRBJ2-1,TRBD2,-,TRBV7-7,CASRPLLAGDYNEQFF,TGTGCCAGCAGGCCCCTACTAGCGGGGGACTACAATGAGCAGTTCTTC
TRBJ2-4,TRBD1,once,TRBV5-6,CASSETGTGGNIQYF,TGTGCCAGCAGCGAAACCGGGACAGGGGGAAACATTCAGTACTTC
TRBJ2-7,-,-,TRBV5-1,CASSLGGIYEQYF,TGCGCCAGCAGCTTGGGGGGGATCTACGAGCAGTACTTC
TRBJ2-2,-,-,TRBV6-5,CASSYAGHTGELFF,TGTGCCAGCAGTTATGCGGGGCACACCGGGGAGCTGTTTTTT
TRBJ2-7,TRBD1,-,TRBV13,CASSPRDRPSYEQYF,TGTGCCAGCAGTCCCCGGGACAGGCCCTCCTACGAGCAGTACTTC
TRBJ1-4,-,once,TRBV29-1,CSVEVRATNEKLFF,TGCAGCGTTGAAGTTCGAGCAACTAATGAAAAACTGTTTTTT
TRBJ1-1,-,few,TRBV5-8,CASSYRETEAFF,TGTGCCAGCAGCTACAGGGAAACTGAAGCTTTCTTT
TRBJ2-1,TRBD1,-,TRBV5-6,CASSLYRGGSYNEQFF,TGTGCCAGCAGCTTGTACAGGGGTGGCTCCTACAATGAGCAGTTCTTC
TRBJ2-2,TRBD2,-,TRBV15,CATSRDKGLGPIF,TGTGCCACCAGCAGAGATAAGGGACTAGGCCCCATTTTT
TRBJ2-2,TRBD2,-,TRBV14,CASSGGFYTGELFF,TGTGCCAGCTCGGGAGGTTTTTACACCGGGGAGCTGTTTTTT
TRBJ2-7,-,-,TRBV7-8,CASSGRDNSYEQYF,TGTGCCAGCAGCGGCCGGGACAACTCCTACGAGCAGTACTTC
TRBJ2-6,-,few,TRBV13,CASSPPGANVLTF,TGTGCCAGCAGCCCCCCTGGGGCCAACGTCCTGACTTTC
TRBJ1-1,-,-,TRBV5-5,CASSLGVWSNTEAFF,TGTGCCAGCAGCTTGGGGGTGTGGTCAAACACTGAAGCTTTCTTT
TRBJ2-7,-,once,TRBV27,CTSAPGRSYEQYF,TGTACCTCAGCCCCGGGCAGGTCCTACGAGCAGTACTTC
TRBJ1-2,-,-,TRBV29-1,CSVEDPRGSSYGYTF,TGCAGCGTTGAAGATCCGAGGGGGAGCTCCTATGGCTACACCTTC
TRBJ2-2,TRBD2,-,TRBV5-1,CASSLAALAGVVTGELFF,TGCGCCAGCAGCTTGGCCGCACTAGCGGGAGTTGTCACCGGGGAGCTGTTTTTT
TRBJ1-2,-,-,TRBV27,CASSLSGSGGYTF,TGTGCCAGCAGTTTATCAGGTTCGGGTGGCTACACCTTC
TRBJ1-5,-,-,TRBV19,CASSISRLITLDQPQHF,TGTGCCAGTAGTATTAGCAGACTTATAACGTTGGATCAGCCCCAGCATTTT
TRBJ2-5,-,once,TRBV4-2,CASSQNPDRGTQYF,TGTGCCAGCAGCCAAAATCCCGACCGGGGGACCCAGTACTTC
TRBJ2-1,-,-,TRBV4-1,CASSQRGGPGNSYNEQFF,TGCGCCAGCAGCCAAAGGGGCGGGCCGGGGAACTCCTACAATGAGCAGTTCTTC